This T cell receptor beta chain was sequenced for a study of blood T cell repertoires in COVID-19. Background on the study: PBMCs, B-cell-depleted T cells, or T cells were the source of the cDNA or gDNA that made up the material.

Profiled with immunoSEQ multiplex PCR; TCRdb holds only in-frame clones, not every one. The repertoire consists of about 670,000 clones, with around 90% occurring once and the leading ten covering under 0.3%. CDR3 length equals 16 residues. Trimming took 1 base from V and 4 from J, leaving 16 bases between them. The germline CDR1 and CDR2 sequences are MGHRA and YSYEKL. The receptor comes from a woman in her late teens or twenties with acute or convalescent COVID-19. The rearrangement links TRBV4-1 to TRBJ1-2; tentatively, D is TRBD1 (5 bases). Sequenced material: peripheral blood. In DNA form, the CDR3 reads TGCGCCAGCAGCCAAGGGGGGGGTGCAGGTCCCTATGGCTACACCTTC. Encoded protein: CASSQGGGAGPYGYTF.